These 19 T cell receptor beta chains came from one sample sequenced in a study of T cells expressing NK-cell markers. TCRdb reprocessed the 5' RACE reads and keeps a single row for each CDR3 protein, giving no DNA. Recorded for this sample: approximately 380,000 distinct CDR3 sequences. Sequencing used blood T cells: a sorted CD56 or NKG2C T cell subset, CD4+ or CD8+ T cells, or bulk PBMC T cells (not recorded which). These receptors were taken from a man between 18 and 69 years old in good health.

CDR3 residues: CASRKTGAFGEKLFF. The chain joins TRBV2 to TRBJ1-4; TCRdb gives TRBD1 as the D gene, but with no DNA this cannot be confirmed. Germline V gene data show CDR1 as SNHLY and CDR2 as FYNNEI. The CDR3 has 15 amino acids.

The V and J genes are TRBV6-5 and TRBJ2-1; TCRdb outputs TRBD1, but without DNA this stays unchecked. The germline V gene has CDR1 MNHEY and CDR2 SVGAGI. This CDR3 region has 14 residues. The CDR3 is CASSHRDRANEQFF.

V usage is TRBV19 and J usage is TRBJ2-2; TCRdb's assignment of TRBD2 cannot be checked, as there is no DNA. This CDR3 comprises 15 residues. Germline V lookup: CDR1 LNHDA, CDR2 SQIVND (reference sequence). The CDR3 loop is CASTRLAGTTGELFF.

This chain links TRBV2 with TRBJ1-5. Germline CDR1 and CDR2: SNHLY and FYNNEI. The CDR3 has 14 residues. The CDR3 here is CASSDFISNQPQHF. Variable domain in full (rest from reference TRBV2 and TRBJ1-5): EPEVTQTPSHQVTQMGQEVILRCVPISNHLYFYWYRQILGQKVEFLVSFYNNEISEKSEIFDDQFSVERPDGSNFTLKIRSTKLEDSAMYFCASSDFISNQPQHFGDGTRLSIL.

The chain recombines TRBV3-1 with TRBJ2-3; TCRdb's D gene call, TRBD1, goes unchecked for lack of DNA. The germline V gene has CDR1 LGHDT and CDR2 YNNKEL (reference sequence). The CDR3 is 15 amino acids. The CDR3 is CASSPRGAGLDTQYF.

The chain recombines TRBV18 with TRBJ2-1. The CDR3 length is 16 residues. The germline gives CDR1 KGHSH, CDR2 LQKENI. The CDR3 reads CASSPPDRGSYNEQFF.

The chain links TRBV6-1 to TRBJ2-2; TCRdb designates TRBD1, a call that cannot be tested without DNA. The CDR3 contains 15 residues. CDR1 is MNHNS, CDR2 SASEGT, per germline. Here the CDR3 reads CASSRQAVVTGELFF.

This chain connects TRBV5-1 to TRBJ2-2; without DNA, the TCRdb call of TRBD1 cannot be checked. This CDR3 is 18 amino acids long. The germline gives CDR1 SGHRS, CDR2 YFSETQ. The CDR3 reads CASSFAPSGGGRTGELFF. The full variable domain, with the rest looked up from reference TRBV5-1 and TRBJ2-2, is KAGVTQTPRYLIKTRGQQVTLSCSPISGHRSVSWYQQTPGQGLQFLFEYFSETQRNKGNFPGRFSGRQFSNSRSEMNVSTLELGDSALYLCASSFAPSGGGRTGELFFGEGSRLTVL.

The chain employs TRBV6-5 and TRBJ1-2. Looked up from germline, CDR1 is MNHEY and CDR2 is SVGAGI. The CDR3 runs 14 residues. The chain's CDR3 is CASSSGSSNYGYTF.

J is TRBJ1-6 and V is TRBV6-5; TCRdb outputs TRBD1, but without DNA this stays unchecked. The germline V gene has CDR1 MNHEY and CDR2 SVGAGI. There are 16 residues in the CDR3. The CDR3 sequence: CASRGAGGDISSPLHF.

V gene TRBV6-5 combines with J gene TRBJ2-7; the TCRdb D gene call, TRBD1, has no DNA to confirm it. Germline CDR1 MNHEY, CDR2 SVGAGI. CDR3 length equals 14 residues. CDR3 region: CASSYRRDRQEQYF.

The chain carries TRBV2 and TRBJ1-2. The germline V gene encodes CDR1 SNHLY and CDR2 FYNNEI. This CDR3 comprises 13 residues. CDR3 loop: CASSVNGDYGYTF. The full variable domain, with the rest looked up from reference TRBV2 and TRBJ1-2, is EPEVTQTPSHQVTQMGQEVILRCVPISNHLYFYWYRQILGQKVEFLVSFYNNEISEKSEIFDDQFSVERPDGSNFTLKIRSTKLEDSAMYFCASSVNGDYGYTFGSGTRLTVV.

This rearrangement joins TRBV5-1 to TRBJ2-5; without DNA, the TCRdb call of TRBD2 cannot be checked. The CDR3 spans 14 residues. In germline, CDR1 is SGHRS, CDR2 YFSETQ. CDR3 loop: CASSFSGLTETQYF.

The CDR3 loop is CASSTTRRGQRTNQPQHF. The gene calls are TRBV19 and TRBJ1-5; TCRdb returns TRBD1, unconfirmable since there is no DNA. Looked up from germline, CDR1 is LNHDA and CDR2 is SQIVND (reference sequence). The CDR3 runs 18 residues. Complete variable domain (other parts from reference TRBV19 and TRBJ1-5): DGGITQSPKYLFRKEGQNVTLSCEQNLNHDAMYWYRQDPGQGLRLIYYSQIVNDFQKGDIAEGYSVSREKKESFPLTVTSAQKNPTAFYLCASSTTRRGQRTNQPQHFGDGTRLSIL.

V and J are TRBV12-3 or TRBV12-4 and TRBJ1-1; TCRdb's D gene call, TRBD1, goes unchecked for lack of DNA. The CDR3 is made up of 16 amino acids. CDR3 protein: CASSLSTGGSSTEAFF.

The chain carries TRBV7-2 and TRBJ2-5; TCRdb's D call of TRBD2 is untestable without DNA. The CDR3 spans 16 residues. Germline loops: CDR1 SGHTA, CDR2 FQGNSA. The CDR3 protein is CASSETSGGVIETQYF.

The rearrangement joins TRBV7-8 to TRBJ2-5; TCRdb's D gene call, TRBD1, goes unchecked for lack of DNA. This CDR3 contains 15 residues. CDR1 SGHVS and CDR2 FQNEAQ come from the germline V gene. The CDR3 sequence: CASSLVSGTGETQYF.

The chain employs TRBV3-1 and TRBJ2-1; TCRdb lists TRBD1, though no DNA is available to test this call. Looked up from germline, CDR1 is LGHDT and CDR2 is YNNKEL (reference sequence). This CDR3 is 16 amino acids long. Here the CDR3 reads CASSPTGTGTYNEQFF.

The chain couples TRBV6-6 to TRBJ1-4; absent DNA, TCRdb's TRBD1 call cannot be checked. Germline CDR1 MNHNY, CDR2 SVGAGI (reference sequence). This CDR3 has 13 amino acids. This chain's CDR3 is CALAGGANEKLFF.